This TCR beta chain originates from a study of cytomegalovirus exposure and HLA in healthy donors. Study at large: Findings of an earlier analysis included roughly 110 million unique TCR beta sequences from 200 million or so T cells.

V trimming: 3 bases; J trimming: 5 bases; junction bases outside the gene matches: 13. The length of the CDR3 is 17 residues. The germline CDR1 and CDR2 sequences are SGHVS and FQNEAQ. Each donor's status was that of a healthy bone marrow donor. The PCR employed 60 Vbeta primers together with 13 Jbeta primers. The data were produced by immunoSEQ multiplex PCR, yet TCRdb's version contains in-frame clones alone and is incomplete. The sample lists roughly 130,000 clones, roughly 73% occurring once. The receptor was isolated from a woman in her forties in good health and CMV-seronegative. This chain connects TRBV7-8 to TRBJ2-5, with 9 bases matching TRBD1. The sequenced sample consisted of PBMCs. CDR3 sequence (DNA): TGTGCCAGCAGCTTTCCGGACAGGGGACCGGAGAGGGAGACCCAGTACTTC. Translating gives CASSFPDRGPERETQYF. The variable domain in full, with the rest retrieved from reference TRBV7-8 and TRBJ2-5, is GAGVSQSPRYKVAKRGQDVALRCDPISGHVSLFWYQQALGQGPEFLTYFQNEAQLDKSGLPSDRFFAERPEGSVSTLKIQRTQQEDSAVYLCASSFPDRGPERETQYFGPGTRLLVL.